These 2 T cell receptor beta chains came from one sample sequenced in a study of blood T cell repertoires in COVID-19. Assay used: immunoSEQ multiplex PCR; TCRdb lists only in-frame clones, some missing. The sample has 300,000 to 350,000 clones, roughly nine tenths seen once; the top ten hold roughly 2.1%. The specimen sequenced was peripheral blood. These receptors came from a man younger than 30 with active or convalescent COVID-19.

The chain combines TRBV27 with TRBJ2-1, with TRBD2 matching 8 bases. The V and J ends lost 5 bases and 7 bases, in that order; junction bases with no gene match: 7. This CDR3 region has 14 residues. Germline V gives CDR1 MNHEY, CDR2 SMNVEV (reference sequence). The CDR3 bases are TGTGCCAGCAGTGCCGGGACTAGTTGGAATGAGCAGTTCTTC. This encodes CASSAGTSWNEQFF.

The chain carries TRBV29-1 and TRBJ1-2; D is unclear. Germline assignment: CDR1 SQVTM and CDR2 ANQGSEA. CDR3 length equals 11 residues. V shed 7 bases and J shed 5 bases, with 11 bases lying between them. The CDR3 DNA reads TGCAGCGCGGCTTTTACTTATGGCTACACCTTC. Its translation is CSAAFTYGYTF. The variable domain in full, completed from reference TRBV29-1 and TRBJ1-2, reads SAVISQKPSRDICQRGTSLTIQCQVDSQVTMMFWYRQQPGQSLTLIATANQGSEATYESGFVIDKFPISRPNLTFSTLTVSNMSPEDSSIYLCSAAFTYGYTFGSGTRLTVV.